A selection of T cell receptor beta chains follows, all from one sample in a study of blood T cell repertoires in COVID-19. The repertoire was sequenced with immunoSEQ multiplex PCR; TCRdb's copy has only in-frame clones and lacks some. Among about 150,000 clones listed, around 89% were seen once. The material sequenced was peripheral blood. These receptors came from a man between 18 and 29 years old with COVID-19, enrolled during active disease. CDR3s leave out the opening cysteine and the closing phenylalanine or tryptophan.

v_gene	CDR3aa
TRBV14	ASSPMGGRWQETQY
TRBV28	ASSFIPGTAYEQY
TRBV4-3	ASSQASTVRNSPLH
TRBV12-3/TRBV12-4	ASSLVWGGYT
TRBV5-1	ASSSPGGLNTEAF
TRBV11-2	ASSFGVSGAYEQY
TRBV30	AWSRTGGSGRIEKLF
TRBV6-5	ASKAGPRVLPQH
TRBV18	ASSPREGTDTQY
TRBV6-2/TRBV6-3	ASSPDFGYGYT
TRBV5-1	ASSLAVMGSGSEKLL
TRBV30	AWRGGISGNTIY
TRBV2	ASSVELAGGGEQF
TRBV4-3	ASSLSGAYEQY
TRBV28	ASSPRDSQISLLYGYT
TRBV9	ASSVFDTPYNEQF
TRBV6-6	ASSYSTDSGNTIY
TRBV24-1	ATSDRGQGGNEQF
TRBV9	ASSPHSGANVLT
TRBV5-4	ASRDRTGKSGANVLT
TRBV4-3	ASSSRDLLNEQF
TRBV11-2	ASSFGQGSYEQY
TRBV9	ASSVGSSNEQY
TRBV5-8	ASSFQGVSNQPQH
TRBV24-1	ATSVMGGGYNEQF
TRBV6-4	ASSVAAGLAPLH
TRBV3-1/TRBV3-2	ASRRGQGGFYGYT
TRBV10-3	AISEWWGPTDTQY
TRBV6-2/TRBV6-3	ASSWTRAYEQY
TRBV3-1/TRBV3-2	ASSQERDEKLL
TRBV6-2/TRBV6-3	ASSYSIRDEQF
TRBV5-8	ASSQGQYYEQY
TRBV7-3	ASSLSGSYNEQF
TRBV2	ASGVEAGPQETQY
TRBV15	ATSLQQGIVTEAF
TRBV9	ASSVGASTDTQY
TRBV6-2/TRBV6-3	ASSLTSMNYEQY
TRBV27	ATEPTAGADTQY
TRBV6-5	AGRLAGEYEQY
TRBV9	ASSVGGRAGNEQF
TRBV10-3	AIRRTPSSTDTQY
TRBV10-3	AISESRSGLADPSTDTQY
TRBV27	ASSLLGAGEETQY
TRBV15	ATSIQVAQGSEQF
TRBV7-9	ASSSNGGIGGYT
TRBV30	AWSEKGGRNTEAF